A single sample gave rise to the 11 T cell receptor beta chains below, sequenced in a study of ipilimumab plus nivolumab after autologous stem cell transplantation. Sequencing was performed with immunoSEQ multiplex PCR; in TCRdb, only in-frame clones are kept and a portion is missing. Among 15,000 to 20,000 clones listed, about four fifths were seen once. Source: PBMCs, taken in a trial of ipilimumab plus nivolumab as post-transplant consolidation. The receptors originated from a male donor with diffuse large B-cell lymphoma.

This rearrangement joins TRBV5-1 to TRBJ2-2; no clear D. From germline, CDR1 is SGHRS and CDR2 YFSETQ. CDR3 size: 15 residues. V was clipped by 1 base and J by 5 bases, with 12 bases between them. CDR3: CASSLLAESTGELFF. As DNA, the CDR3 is TGCGCCAGCAGCTTGTTGGCGGAAAGTACCGGGGAGCTGTTTTTT.

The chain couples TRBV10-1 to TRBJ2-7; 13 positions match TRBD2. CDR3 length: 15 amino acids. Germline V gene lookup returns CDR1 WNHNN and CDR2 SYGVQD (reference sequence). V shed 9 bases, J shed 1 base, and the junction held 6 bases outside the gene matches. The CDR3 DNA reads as TGCGCCAGTCCTAGACTAGCGGGGGGTTCCTACGAGCAGTACTTC. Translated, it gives CASPRLAGGSYEQYF.

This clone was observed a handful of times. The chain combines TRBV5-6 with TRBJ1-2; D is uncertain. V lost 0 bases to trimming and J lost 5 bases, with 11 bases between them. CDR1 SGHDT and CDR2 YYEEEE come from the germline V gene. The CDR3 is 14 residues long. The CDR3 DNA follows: TGTGCCAGCAGCTTGGAACCTGAAGGTTATGGCTACACCTTC. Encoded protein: CASSLEPEGYGYTF. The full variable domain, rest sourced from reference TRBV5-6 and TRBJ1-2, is DAGVTQSPTHLIKTRGQQVTLRCSPKSGHDTVSWYQQALGQGPQFIFQYYEEEERQRGNFPDRFSGHQFPNYSSELNVNALLLGDSALYLCASSLEPEGYGYTFGSGTRLTVV.

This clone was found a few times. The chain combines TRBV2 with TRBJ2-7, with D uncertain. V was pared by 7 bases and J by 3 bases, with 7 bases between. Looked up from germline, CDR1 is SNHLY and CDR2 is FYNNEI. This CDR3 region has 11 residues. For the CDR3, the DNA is TGTGCCAGCAAAATTAGCTACGAGCAGTACTTC. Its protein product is CASKISYEQYF. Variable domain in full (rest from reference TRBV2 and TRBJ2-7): EPEVTQTPSHQVTQMGQEVILRCVPISNHLYFYWYRQILGQKVEFLVSFYNNEISEKSEIFDDQFSVERPDGSNFTLKIRSTKLEDSAMYFCASKISYEQYFGPGTRLTVT.

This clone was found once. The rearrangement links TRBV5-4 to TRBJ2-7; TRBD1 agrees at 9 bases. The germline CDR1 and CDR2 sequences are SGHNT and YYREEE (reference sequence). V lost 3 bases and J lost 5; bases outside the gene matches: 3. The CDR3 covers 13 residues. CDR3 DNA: TGTGCCAGCAGCTACCGGGACAGGGACGAGCAGTACTTC. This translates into CASSYRDRDEQYF.

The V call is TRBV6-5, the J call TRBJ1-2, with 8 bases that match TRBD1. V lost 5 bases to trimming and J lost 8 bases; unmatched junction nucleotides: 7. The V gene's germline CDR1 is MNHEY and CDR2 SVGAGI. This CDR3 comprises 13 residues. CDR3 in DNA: TGTGCCAGCAGTAGCCTGACAGGGGTCGGCTACACCTTC. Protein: CASSSLTGVGYTF.

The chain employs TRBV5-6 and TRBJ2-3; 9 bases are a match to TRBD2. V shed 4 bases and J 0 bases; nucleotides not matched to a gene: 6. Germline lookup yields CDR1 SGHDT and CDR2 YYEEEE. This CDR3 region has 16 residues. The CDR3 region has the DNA TGTGCCAGCAGCCAAGGACTAGCGCTGAGCACAGATACGCAGTATTTT. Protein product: CASSQGLALSTDTQYF.

The CDR3 DNA is TGTGCCAGCAGTGAATACAGGGCCTACGAGCAGTACTTC. This sequence encodes CASSEYRAYEQYF. The chain employs TRBV6-1 and TRBJ2-7; maybe TRBD1 (6 bases). CDR3 length: 13 residues. V was clipped by 2 bases and J by 2 bases, with 7 bases between them. In germline, CDR1 is MNHNS, CDR2 SASEGT.

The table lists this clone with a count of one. CDR3: CASSSGLVETQYF. CDR3 coding DNA: TGTGCCAGCTCATCAGGACTAGTAGAGACCCAGTACTTC. The chain links TRBV18 to TRBJ2-5; 7 bases map to TRBD2. CDR3 length: 13 amino acids. Looked up from germline, CDR1 is KGHSH and CDR2 is LQKENI. V shed 5 bases, J shed 4 bases, and the junction held 4 bases outside the gene matches. The complete variable domain, with remaining parts taken from reference TRBV18 and TRBJ2-5, reads NAGVMQNPRHLVRRRGQEARLRCSPMKGHSHVYWYRQLPEEGLKFMVYLQKENIIDESGMPKERFSAEFPKEGPSILRIQQVVRGDSAAYFCASSSGLVETQYFGPGTRLLVL.

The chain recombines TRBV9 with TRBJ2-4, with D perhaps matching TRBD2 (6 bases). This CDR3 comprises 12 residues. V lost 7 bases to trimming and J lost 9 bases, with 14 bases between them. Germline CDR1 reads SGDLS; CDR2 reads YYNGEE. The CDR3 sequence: CASRGIGGIQYF. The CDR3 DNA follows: TGTGCCAGCCGGGGGATAGGTGGCATTCAGTACTTC.

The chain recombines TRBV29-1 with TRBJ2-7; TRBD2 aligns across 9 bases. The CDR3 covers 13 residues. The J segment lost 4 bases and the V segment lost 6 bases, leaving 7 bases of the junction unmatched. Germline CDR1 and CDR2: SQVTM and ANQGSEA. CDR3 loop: CSVALAGPYEQYF. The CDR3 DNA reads TGCAGCGTAGCGCTAGCGGGGCCTTACGAGCAGTACTTC.